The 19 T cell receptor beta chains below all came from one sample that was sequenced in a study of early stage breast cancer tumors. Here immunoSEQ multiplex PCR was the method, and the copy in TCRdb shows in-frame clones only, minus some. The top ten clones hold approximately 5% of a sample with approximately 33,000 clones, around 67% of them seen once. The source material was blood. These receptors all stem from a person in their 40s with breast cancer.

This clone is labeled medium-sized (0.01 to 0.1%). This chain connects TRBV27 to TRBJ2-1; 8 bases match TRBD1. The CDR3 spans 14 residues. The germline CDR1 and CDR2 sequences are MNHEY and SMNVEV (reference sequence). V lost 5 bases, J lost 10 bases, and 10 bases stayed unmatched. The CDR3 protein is CASSPTTGELEQFF. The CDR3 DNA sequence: TGTGCCAGCAGTCCAACGACAGGGGAGCTAGAGCAGTTCTTC.

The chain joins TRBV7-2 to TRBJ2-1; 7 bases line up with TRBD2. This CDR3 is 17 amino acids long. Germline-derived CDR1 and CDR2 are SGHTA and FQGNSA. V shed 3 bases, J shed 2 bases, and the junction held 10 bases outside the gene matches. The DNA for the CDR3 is TGTGCCAGCAGCTTGGGGGTGGGGACTATGGCCTACAATGAGCAGTTCTTC. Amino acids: CASSLGVGTMAYNEQFF.

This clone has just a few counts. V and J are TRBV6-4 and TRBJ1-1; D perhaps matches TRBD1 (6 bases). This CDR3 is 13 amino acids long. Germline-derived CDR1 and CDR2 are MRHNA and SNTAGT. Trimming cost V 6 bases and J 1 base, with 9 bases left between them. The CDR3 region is CASSRQENTEAFF. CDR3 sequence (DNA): TGTGCCAGCAGCCGACAGGAGAACACTGAAGCTTTCTTT.

The CDR3 bases are TGCGCCAGCAGCCAAGAAACCGGGGGTAACTATGGCTACACCTTC. Amino acid sequence: CASSQETGGNYGYTF. The chain combines TRBV4-3 with TRBJ1-2, with D tentatively TRBD1 (5 bases). Deletions cut 0 bases from V and 1 base from J, with 9 bases between. Germline lookup yields CDR1 LGHNA and CDR2 YSLEER. This CDR3 contains 15 residues.

The CDR3 sequence: CASNSRRGMNTEAFF. CDR3 coding DNA: TGTGCCAGCAATTCTCGAAGGGGGATGAACACTGAAGCTTTCTTT. V and J are TRBV6-5 and TRBJ1-1, with D maybe TRBD1 (6 bases). The CDR3 is made up of 15 amino acids. V was pared by 7 bases and J by 0 bases, with 15 bases between. CDR1 is MNHEY and CDR2 is SVGAGI in the germline V gene.

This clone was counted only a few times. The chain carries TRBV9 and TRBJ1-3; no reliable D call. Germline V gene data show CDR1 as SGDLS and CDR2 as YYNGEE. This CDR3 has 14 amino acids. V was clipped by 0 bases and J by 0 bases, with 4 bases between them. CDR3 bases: TGTGCCAGCAGCGTAGAAAACTCTGGAAACACCATATATTTT. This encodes CASSVENSGNTIYF. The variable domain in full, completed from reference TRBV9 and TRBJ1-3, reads DSGVTQTPKHLITATGQRVTLRCSPRSGDLSVYWYQQSLDQGLQFLIQYYNGEERAKGNILERFSAQQFPDLHSELNLSSLELGDSALYFCASSVENSGNTIYFGEGSWLTVV.

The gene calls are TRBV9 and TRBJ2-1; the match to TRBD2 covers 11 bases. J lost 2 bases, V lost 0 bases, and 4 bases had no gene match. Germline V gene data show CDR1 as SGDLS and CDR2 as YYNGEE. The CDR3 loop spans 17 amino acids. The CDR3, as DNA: TGTGCCAGCAGCGTAGGGGGACTAGCGGCCACCTACAATGAGCAGTTCTTC. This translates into CASSVGGLAATYNEQFF.

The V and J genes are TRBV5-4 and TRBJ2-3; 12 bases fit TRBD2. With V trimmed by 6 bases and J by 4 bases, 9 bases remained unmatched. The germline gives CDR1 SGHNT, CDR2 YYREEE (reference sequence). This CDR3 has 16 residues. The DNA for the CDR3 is TGTGCCAGCAATCCTAGCGGGAGGGCCGGGGCAGATACGCAGTATTTT. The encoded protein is CASNPSGRAGADTQYF.

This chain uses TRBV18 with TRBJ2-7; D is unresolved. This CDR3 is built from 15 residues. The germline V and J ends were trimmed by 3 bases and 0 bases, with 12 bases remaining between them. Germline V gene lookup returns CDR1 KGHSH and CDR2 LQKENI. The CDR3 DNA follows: TGTGCCAGCTCACCGGACGGAACCCTCTCCTACGAGCAGTACTTC. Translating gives CASSPDGTLSYEQYF.

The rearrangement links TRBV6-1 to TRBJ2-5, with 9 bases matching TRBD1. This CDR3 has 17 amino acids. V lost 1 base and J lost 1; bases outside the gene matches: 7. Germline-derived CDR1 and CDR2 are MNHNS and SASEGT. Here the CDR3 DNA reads TGTGCCAGCAGTGAAGTTATGGGGACAGGGCCCCAAGAGACCCAGTACTTC. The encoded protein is CASSEVMGTGPQETQYF.

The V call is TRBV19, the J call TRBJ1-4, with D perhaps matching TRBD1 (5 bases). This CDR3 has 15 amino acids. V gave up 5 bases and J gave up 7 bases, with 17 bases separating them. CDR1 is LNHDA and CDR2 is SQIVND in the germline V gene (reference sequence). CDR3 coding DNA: TGTGCCAGTAGTGAACAGGCTCTGGGGGGTGAAAAACTGTTTTTT. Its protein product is CASSEQALGGEKLFF. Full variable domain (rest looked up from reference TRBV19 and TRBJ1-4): DGGITQSPKYLFRKEGQNVTLSCEQNLNHDAMYWYRQDPGQGLRLIYYSQIVNDFQKGDIAEGYSVSREKKESFPLTVTSAQKNPTAFYLCASSEQALGGEKLFFGSGTQLSVL.

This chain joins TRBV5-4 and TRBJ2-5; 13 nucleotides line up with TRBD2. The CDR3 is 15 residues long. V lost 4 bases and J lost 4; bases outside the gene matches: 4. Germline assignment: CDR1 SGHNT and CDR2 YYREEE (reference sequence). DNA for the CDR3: TGTGCCAGCAGCCTATGGACTAGCGGGAGAGAGACCCAGTACTTC. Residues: CASSLWTSGRETQYF.

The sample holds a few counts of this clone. CDR3 in amino acids: CASSFHLSYEQYF. The CDR3 DNA follows: TGTGCCAGCAGTTTTCACCTCTCCTACGAGCAGTACTTC. The V gene is TRBV27, the J gene TRBJ2-7, with no clear D. Germline V lookup: CDR1 MNHEY, CDR2 SMNVEV (reference sequence). V shed 3 bases and J shed 0 bases, with 6 bases lying between them. This CDR3 has 13 amino acids.

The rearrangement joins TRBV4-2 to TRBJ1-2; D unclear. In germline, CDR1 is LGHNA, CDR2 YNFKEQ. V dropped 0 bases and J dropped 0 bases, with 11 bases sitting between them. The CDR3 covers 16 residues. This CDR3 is CASSQEVGPTNYGYTF. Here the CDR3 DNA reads TGTGCCAGCAGCCAAGAAGTTGGGCCCACTAACTATGGCTACACCTTC.

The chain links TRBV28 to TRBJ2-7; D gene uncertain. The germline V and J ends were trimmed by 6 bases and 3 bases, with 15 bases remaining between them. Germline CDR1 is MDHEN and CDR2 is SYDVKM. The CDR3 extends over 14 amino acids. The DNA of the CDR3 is TGTGCCAGCAGCCGCCTTGTAGCCGTCTACGAGCAGTACTTC. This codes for CASSRLVAVYEQYF.

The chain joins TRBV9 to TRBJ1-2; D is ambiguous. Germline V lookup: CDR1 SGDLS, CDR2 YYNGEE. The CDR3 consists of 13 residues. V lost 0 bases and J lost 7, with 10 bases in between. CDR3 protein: CASSVGTVGGYTF. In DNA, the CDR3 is TGTGCCAGCAGCGTAGGAACAGTCGGTGGCTACACCTTC.

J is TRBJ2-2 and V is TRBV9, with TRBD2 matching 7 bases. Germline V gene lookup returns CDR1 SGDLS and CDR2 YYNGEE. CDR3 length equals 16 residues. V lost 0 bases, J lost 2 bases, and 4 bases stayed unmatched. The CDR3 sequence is CASSVGLADNTGELFF. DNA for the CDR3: TGTGCCAGCAGCGTAGGGCTAGCGGACAACACCGGGGAGCTGTTTTTT.

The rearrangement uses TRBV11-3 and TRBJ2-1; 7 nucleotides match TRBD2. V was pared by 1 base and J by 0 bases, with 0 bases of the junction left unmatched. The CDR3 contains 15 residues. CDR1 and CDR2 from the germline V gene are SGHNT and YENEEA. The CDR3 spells CASSLGGGSYNEQFF. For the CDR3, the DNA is TGTGCCAGCAGCTTAGGCGGGGGCTCCTACAATGAGCAGTTCTTC.

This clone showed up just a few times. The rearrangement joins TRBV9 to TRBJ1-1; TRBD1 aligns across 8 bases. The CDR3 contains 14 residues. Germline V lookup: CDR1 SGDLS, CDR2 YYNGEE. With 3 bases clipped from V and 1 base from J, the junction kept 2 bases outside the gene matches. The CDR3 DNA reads TGTGCCAGCAGCGCAGGACAGGGGAACACTGAAGCTTTCTTT. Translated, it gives CASSAGQGNTEAFF.